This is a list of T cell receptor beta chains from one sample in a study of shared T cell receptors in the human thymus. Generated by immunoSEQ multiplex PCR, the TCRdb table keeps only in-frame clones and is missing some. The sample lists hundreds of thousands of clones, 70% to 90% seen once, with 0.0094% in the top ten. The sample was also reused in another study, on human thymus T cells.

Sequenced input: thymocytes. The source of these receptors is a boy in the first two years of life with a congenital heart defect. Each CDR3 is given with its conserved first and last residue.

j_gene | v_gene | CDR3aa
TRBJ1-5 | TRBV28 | CASGDSINISNQPQHF
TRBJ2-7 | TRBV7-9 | CASSLDRGAEQYF
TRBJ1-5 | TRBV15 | CATSRDPMGANQPQHF
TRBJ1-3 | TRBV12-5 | CASGLPGDTARWNTIYF
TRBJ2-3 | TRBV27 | CASSLWEREGNTDTQYF
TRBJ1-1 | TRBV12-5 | CASGLGRGRNTEAFF
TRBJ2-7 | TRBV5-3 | CARRGDCSYEQYF
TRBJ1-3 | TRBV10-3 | CAISDWFTGLPSGNTIYF
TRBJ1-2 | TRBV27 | CASSPRDRQNYGYTF
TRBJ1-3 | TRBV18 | CASHPSGQSPSGNTIYF
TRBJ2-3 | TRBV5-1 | CASSFAGLTDTQYF
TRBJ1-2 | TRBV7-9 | CASSCLSEGIMGYTF
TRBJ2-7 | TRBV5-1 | CASSLALGRDYEQYF